This is a list of T cell receptor beta chains from one sample in a study of control samples from healthy donors and cancer patients. Generated by immunoSEQ multiplex PCR, the TCRdb table keeps only in-frame clones and is missing some. The data contain 100,000 to 150,000 clones, 75% to 95% of them seen just once; the ten biggest clones take up about 2.3%. The specimen sequenced was blood. The receptors were sampled from a middle-aged man in good health. The CDR3 runs from the conserved cysteine through the conserved F or W. Each record gives: clone size, J gene, V gene, D gene, CDR3 protein, CDR3 DNA. D genes are given only for firm matches. Expanded clones are given a class, and other clones once, few, many or no size at all.

size: -
J: TRBJ2-7
V: TRBV29-1
D: -
CDR3: CSVHVGISYEQYF
DNA: TGCAGCGTTCATGTCGGGATCTCCTACGAGCAGTACTTC

size: -
J: TRBJ1-2
V: TRBV2
D: -
CDR3: CASSMDFNALYGYTF
DNA: TGTGCCAGCAGCATGGACTTCAATGCCCTCTATGGCTACACCTTC

size: -
J: TRBJ2-7
V: TRBV7-9
D: -
CDR3: CASSLVDRKDEQYF
DNA: TGTGCCAGCAGCTTAGTCGACAGGAAGGACGAGCAGTACTTC

size: few
J: TRBJ1-6
V: TRBV6-1
D: -
CDR3: CASSELDSRGNSPLHF
DNA: TGTGCCAGCAGTGAGCTGGATTCCCGGGGTAATTCACCCCTCCACTTT

size: -
J: TRBJ2-2
V: TRBV5-1
D: -
CDR3: CASSLEVTGELFF
DNA: TGCGCCAGCAGCTTGGAGGTCACCGGGGAGCTGTTTTTT

size: -
J: TRBJ1-1
V: TRBV7-3
D: -
CDR3: CASSLTRQTEAFF
DNA: TGTGCCAGCAGCCTCACACGTCAGACTGAAGCTTTCTTT

size: -
J: TRBJ2-3
V: TRBV5-4
D: -
CDR3: CASSLPGLTDTQYF
DNA: TGTGCCAGCAGCTTGCCCGGACTGACAGATACGCAGTATTTT

size: -
J: TRBJ2-1
V: TRBV3-1/TRBV3-2
D: -
CDR3: CASSLRDGRNEQFF
DNA: TGTGCCAGCAGCCTAAGGGACGGCCGCAATGAGCAGTTCTTC

size: -
J: TRBJ2-3
V: TRBV10-1
D: -
CDR3: CASSRSGTLGADTQYF
DNA: TGCGCCAGCAGTCGGTCCGGGACCCTGGGGGCAGATACGCAGTATTTT

size: -
J: TRBJ2-2
V: TRBV9
D: TRBD2
CDR3: CASSGLAGNTGELFF
DNA: TGTGCCAGCAGCGGACTAGCGGGGAACACCGGGGAGCTGTTTTTT

size: -
J: TRBJ2-1
V: TRBV12-3/TRBV12-4
D: TRBD2
CDR3: CASSRGGTLEQFF
DNA: TGTGCCAGCAGTCGCGGGGGTACTCTTGAGCAGTTCTTC

size: -
J: TRBJ1-3
V: TRBV29-1
D: TRBD1
CDR3: CSVIGGTGGGNTIYF
DNA: TGCAGCGTTATCGGCGGGACAGGGGGTGGAAACACCATATATTTT

size: -
J: TRBJ2-7
V: TRBV9
D: -
CDR3: CASSAHGTYSYEQYF
DNA: TGTGCCAGCAGCGCCCATGGGACGTACTCCTACGAGCAGTACTTC

size: -
J: TRBJ2-7
V: TRBV7-7
D: -
CDR3: CASSPTLGTSSTYEQYF
DNA: TGTGCTAGCAGCCCGACCCTCGGGACATCTAGCACCTACGAGCAGTACTTC

size: -
J: TRBJ1-5
V: TRBV6-2/TRBV6-3
D: TRBD1
CDR3: CASSYGGGGYQPQHF
DNA: TGTGCCAGCAGTTACGGAGGGGGCGGGTATCAGCCCCAGCATTTT

size: -
J: TRBJ2-7
V: TRBV2
D: TRBD2
CDR3: CASSGAGGSYEQYF
DNA: TGTGCCAGCAGTGGCGCGGGGGGGTCCTACGAGCAGTACTTC

size: -
J: TRBJ2-5
V: TRBV5-1
D: TRBD1
CDR3: CASSSVALQGALPDLDPEETQYF
DNA: TGCGCCAGCAGTTCGGTGGCGTTACAGGGGGCCTTACCAGACCTTGATCCCGAAGAGACCCAGTACTTC

size: -
J: TRBJ1-1
V: TRBV28
D: TRBD1
CDR3: CASSFPSAGQLTAFF
DNA: TGTGCCAGCAGTTTCCCTTCCGCGGGACAGCTGACAGCTTTCTTT

size: -
J: TRBJ1-1
V: TRBV11-2
D: -
CDR3: CASSFGTEAFF
DNA: TGTGCCAGCAGCTTTGGGACTGAAGCTTTCTTT

size: few
J: TRBJ1-2
V: TRBV23-1
D: -
CDR3: CASSQSGQALKTGRKPYGYTF
DNA: TGCGCCAGCAGTCAATCGGGCCAAGCGCTAAAGACGGGACGGAAACCCTATGGCTACACCTTC

size: -
J: TRBJ2-7
V: TRBV9
D: TRBD2
CDR3: CASSPGGAYEQYF
DNA: TGTGCCAGCAGCCCCGGGGGGGCCTACGAGCAGTACTTC

size: -
J: TRBJ1-1
V: TRBV9
D: -
CDR3: CASSHTNTEAFF
DNA: TGTGCCAGCAGCCATACCAACACTGAAGCTTTCTTT

size: -
J: TRBJ2-5
V: TRBV7-7
D: TRBD1
CDR3: CASSDRQGVGTQYF
DNA: TGTGCTAGCAGCGACAGACAGGGCGTCGGGACCCAGTACTTC

size: -
J: TRBJ2-1
V: TRBV11-1
D: -
CDR3: CASSRATGRGGRQFF
DNA: TGTGCCAGCAGCCGAGCGACAGGGAGGGGCGGCCGGCAGTTCTTC

size: -
J: TRBJ1-1
V: TRBV5-1
D: -
CDR3: CASSLDGASTEAFF
DNA: TGCGCCAGCAGCTTGGACGGGGCGTCCACTGAAGCTTTCTTT

size: -
J: TRBJ1-1
V: TRBV28
D: -
CDR3: CASTQRRGGRVGVRYTEAFF
DNA: TGTGCCAGCACCCAACGGAGGGGTGGCAGAGTGGGGGTTCGCTACACTGAAGCTTTCTTT

size: -
J: TRBJ1-4
V: TRBV18
D: -
CDR3: CASSPRSATNEKLFF
DNA: TGTGCCAGCTCACCGAGGAGTGCAACTAATGAAAAACTGTTTTTT

size: -
J: TRBJ2-3
V: TRBV28
D: -
CDR3: CASRGSDTQYF
DNA: TGTGCCAGCAGAGGAAGCGATACGCAGTATTTT

size: -
J: TRBJ1-3
V: TRBV28
D: -
CDR3: CASRDGHSGNTIYF
DNA: TGTGCCAGCAGAGACGGACACTCTGGAAACACCATATATTTT

size: -
J: TRBJ2-7
V: TRBV7-9
D: -
CDR3: CASSPGYEQYF
DNA: TGTGCCAGCAGCCCCGGGTACGAGCAGTACTTC

size: -
J: TRBJ1-1
V: TRBV19
D: -
CDR3: CASIGRQNTEAFF
DNA: TGTGCCAGTATCGGTAGACAGAACACTGAAGCTTTCTTT

size: -
J: TRBJ1-2
V: TRBV5-8
D: -
CDR3: CASSLARGAGYGYTF
DNA: TGTGCCAGCAGCTTGGCCCGGGGGGCTGGGTATGGCTACACCTTC

size: -
J: TRBJ2-7
V: TRBV3-1/TRBV3-2
D: TRBD1
CDR3: CASSSGTGSYEQYF
DNA: TGTGCCAGCAGCTCCGGGACAGGATCCTACGAGCAGTACTTC

size: -
J: TRBJ2-5
V: TRBV7-6
D: -
CDR3: CASSHRDRWVETQYF
DNA: TGTGCCAGCAGCCACCGCGACAGATGGGTGGAGACCCAGTACTTC

size: once
J: TRBJ1-1
V: TRBV19
D: TRBD1
CDR3: CASRRQGSNTEAFF
DNA: TGTGCCAGTAGACGACAGGGGTCGAACACTGAAGCTTTCTTT

size: -
J: TRBJ2-3
V: TRBV7-3
D: TRBD2
CDR3: CASSPTSGLTDTQYF
DNA: TGTGCCAGCAGCCCGACTAGCGGACTCACAGATACGCAGTATTTT

size: -
J: TRBJ2-3
V: TRBV30
D: -
CDR3: CAWSVLQGGDTQYF
DNA: TGTGCCTGGAGTGTACTGCAGGGCGGAGATACGCAGTATTTT

size: -
J: TRBJ1-2
V: TRBV23-1
D: TRBD1
CDR3: CARREGALAYGYTF
DNA: TGCGCCAGGAGAGAGGGGGCCCTAGCCTATGGCTACACCTTC

size: -
J: TRBJ1-2
V: TRBV28
D: -
CDR3: CASSLPQGPPSGGYTF
DNA: TGTGCCAGCAGTTTACCCCAGGGCCCCCCTTCGGGTGGCTACACCTTC

size: once
J: TRBJ2-5
V: TRBV2
D: -
CDR3: CASSVLRGGPTLETQYF
DNA: TGTGCCAGCAGTGTCCTCAGGGGGGGACCCACCTTGGAGACCCAGTACTTC

size: -
J: TRBJ1-2
V: TRBV27
D: TRBD1
CDR3: CASNSRDRGNYGYTF
DNA: TGTGCCAGCAACTCCCGGGACAGGGGTAACTATGGCTACACCTTC

size: -
J: TRBJ2-2
V: TRBV5-4
D: TRBD2
CDR3: CASSKGTSGGKDGELFF
DNA: TGTGCCAGCAGCAAGGGGACTAGCGGGGGGAAGGACGGGGAGCTGTTTTTT

size: -
J: TRBJ2-5
V: TRBV7-2
D: TRBD2
CDR3: CASSLQTSGGAVQETQYF
DNA: TGTGCCAGCAGCTTACAGACTAGCGGGGGGGCTGTCCAAGAGACCCAGTACTTC

size: -
J: TRBJ2-7
V: TRBV19
D: TRBD2
CDR3: CASSASGGYEQYF
DNA: TGTGCCAGTAGTGCTAGCGGGGGGTACGAGCAGTACTTC

size: -
J: TRBJ1-2
V: TRBV3-1/TRBV3-2
D: TRBD1
CDR3: CASSQVSLQGGYTF
DNA: TGTGCCAGCAGCCAAGTGTCTTTACAGGGGGGCTACACCTTC